This section outlines one T cell receptor beta chain sequence together with its context. The V gene end was trimmed by 2 bases and the J gene end by 3 bases; junction bases not matched to a gene: 5. Germline lookup yields CDR1 MGHRA and CDR2 YSYEKL. The CDR3 extends over 15 amino acids. Original processing methods: Amplification with reference gene primers provided the estimates of nucleated cell counts. The protocol was immunoSEQ multiplex PCR, while the TCRdb copy is restricted to in-frame clones and leaves out a portion. D and trimming come from the DNA, and the V and J calls and clone size come from that table. Among roughly 280,000 clones, around 85% were seen once, and the ten largest hold 9.5% to 11%. The data stem from a study of blood T cell repertoires in COVID-19. Study overall: The origin of the acute and convalescent COVID-19 samples was the United States, Italy and Spain. T cells, B-cell-depleted T cells, or PBMCs provided the cDNA or gDNA that served as material.

The chain couples TRBV4-1 to TRBJ2-7; 9 bases align to TRBD1. The sample taken for sequencing was peripheral blood. The clonotype comes from a woman between 65 and 79 years old with acute or convalescent COVID-19. The CDR3 coding sequence is TGCGCCAGCAGCCAAAACGAGGGACAGGGCTACGAGCAGTACTTC. The encoded protein is CASSQNEGQGYEQYF.